This T cell receptor beta chain came from a study of T-cell reconstitution after alpha-beta-depleted transplantation in children (dated by TCRdb to the mid-2010s). With respect to the entire study: T-cell immune reconstitution after TCRalphabeta/CD19-depleted allogeneic hematopoietic cell transplantation in children was quantitatively tracked in the study by means of TCR repertoire profiling.

The treatment or condition label of this sample denotes: allogeneic hematopoietic cell transplantation with graft depleted of TCRalphabeta T cells and CD19 B cells. The children who served as transplant recipients had been given grafts of TCRalphabeta/CD19-depleted allogeneic hematopoietic cells. This clonotype has only a few counts. Its antigen remains undetermined. The junction and the germline gene differ at one end; a read error may be behind it. Libraries were prepared through PCR. This sample was sequenced with an Illumina HiSeq 2500. TCR library preparation used molecular barcoding, with unique molecular identifiers applied to normalize quantification of the TCRbeta repertoire. Using fastp at Q25 and MiXCR, TCRdb reprocessed the public reads and kept productive beta chains. Records with the same CDR3 protein are collapsed into one entry carrying the most frequent genes and DNA. The sample has 450,000 to 550,000 distinct CDR3 sequences on record, roughly 11% of them singletons. The ten largest clones take up 12% to 15% of the sample.

General conclusions and limits of the study: The frequencies of hyperexpanded clones fell over the following months, and after one year, T-cell counts and TCRbeta diversity were mostly attributed to newly produced T cells. The apparently early alphabetaT-cell count recovery about two months after transplant was reportedly dependent on only several hundred rapidly expanded clones derived from non-depleted graft cells. In some patients, the high TCRbeta diversity seen at day 60 was put down to recipient T cells and intrathymic progenitors that had survived conditioning.

The specimen comprised PBMCs, mostly from graft donor cells, sampled 180 days after TCRalphabeta/CD19-depleted stem cell transplant. The clonotype originates from a female patient aged 2-15 years who had a stem cell transplant for aplastic anemia, so the T cells may come from the graft donor.

This receptor has the CDR3 CASSPRGRSDEQYF. The bases read TGTGCCAGCAGTCCCAGGGGGCGCTCCGACGAGCAGTACTTC. The chain is assembled from TRBV27 and TRBJ2-7; the central 8 bases match TRBD1. According to the germline V gene (reference sequence), CDR1 reads MNHEY and CDR2 reads SMNVEV. The CDR3 goes from the cysteine to the phenylalanine over 14 residues. Of all the DNA, just the CDR3 is kept, 42 bases in frame from base 1.